Below, one T cell receptor (beta chain) is given with its context. As yet, its antigen is unknown. The PCR contained 60 Vbeta and 13 Jbeta primers. This table comes from immunoSEQ multiplex PCR, and its TCRdb copy is limited to in-frame clones, with some not included. Counted here are fewer than 150,000 clones, about three quarters occurring once; the ten biggest clones make up approximately 8.2%. There were likely unrecorded immune exposures, though donors were nominally healthy when sampled. This CDR3 comprises 15 residues. V shed 5 bases and J shed 4 bases, with 15 bases lying between them. In germline, CDR1 is SNHLY, CDR2 FYNNEI. These data come from a study of cytomegalovirus exposure and HLA in healthy donors. Across the whole study: Earlier results showed roughly 120 million unique TCR beta sequences derived from some 190 million T cells. The study, taken as a whole, reports: Roughly uniform sequencing depth across donors was assumed, possibly incorrectly. It was shown in a later analysis that HLA-associated TCR beta chains were more clonally expanded than other, equally common chains.

Sequenced material: PBMCs. The J gene is TRBJ1-5, the V gene TRBV2; the D gene is possibly TRBD1 (6 bases). This TCR was sampled from a woman between 40 and 55 years old in good health and CMV-seropositive. The CDR3 spells CASSTWGGGNQPQHF. CDR3 nucleotides: TGTGCCAGCAGTACCTGGGGAGGGGGAAATCAGCCCCAGCATTTT.